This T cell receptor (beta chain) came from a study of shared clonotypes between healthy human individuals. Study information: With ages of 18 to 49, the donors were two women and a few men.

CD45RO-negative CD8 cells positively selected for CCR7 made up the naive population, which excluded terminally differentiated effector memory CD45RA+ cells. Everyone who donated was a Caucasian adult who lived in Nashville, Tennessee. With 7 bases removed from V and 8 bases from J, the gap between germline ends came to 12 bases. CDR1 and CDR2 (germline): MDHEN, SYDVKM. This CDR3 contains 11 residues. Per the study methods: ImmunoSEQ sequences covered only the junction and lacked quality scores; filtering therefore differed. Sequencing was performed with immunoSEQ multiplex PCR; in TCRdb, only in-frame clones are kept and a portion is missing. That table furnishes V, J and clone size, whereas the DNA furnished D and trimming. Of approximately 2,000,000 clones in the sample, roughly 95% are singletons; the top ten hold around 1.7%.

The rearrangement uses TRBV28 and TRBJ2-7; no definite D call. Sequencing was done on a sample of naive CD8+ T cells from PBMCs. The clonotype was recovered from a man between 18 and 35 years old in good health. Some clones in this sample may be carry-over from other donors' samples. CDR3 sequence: CASTRPPKQYF. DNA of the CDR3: TGTGCCAGCACCCGCCCCCCCAAGCAGTACTTC.